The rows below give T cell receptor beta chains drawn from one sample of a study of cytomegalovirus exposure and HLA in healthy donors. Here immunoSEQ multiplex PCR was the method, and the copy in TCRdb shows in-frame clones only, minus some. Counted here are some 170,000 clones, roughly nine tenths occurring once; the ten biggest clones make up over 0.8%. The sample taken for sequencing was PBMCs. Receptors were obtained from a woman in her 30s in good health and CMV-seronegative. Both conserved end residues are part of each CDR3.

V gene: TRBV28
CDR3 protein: CASTQLAGEYNEQFF

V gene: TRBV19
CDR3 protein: CASTGGASAEKLFF

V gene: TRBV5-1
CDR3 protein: CASSSVAAAGELFF

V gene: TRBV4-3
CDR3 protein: CASSQGGLSGNTIYF

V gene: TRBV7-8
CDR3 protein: CASSFSRTGPARTEAFF

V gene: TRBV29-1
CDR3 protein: CSAQGQGRNEKLFF

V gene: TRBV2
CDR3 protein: CASREQGNTYEQYF

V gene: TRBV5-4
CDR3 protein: CASSSGGKNTGELFF

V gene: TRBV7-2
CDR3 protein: CASSSGWRNIQYF

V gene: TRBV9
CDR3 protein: CASSPRRDSFGYTF

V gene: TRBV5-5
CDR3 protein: CASRTRGQGDPYEQYF

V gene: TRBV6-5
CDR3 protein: CASSYFSSYNSPLHF

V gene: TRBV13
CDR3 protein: CASSLGTGGYGYTF

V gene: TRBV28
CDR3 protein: CASIRSLGENYGYTF

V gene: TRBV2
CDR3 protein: CASKREGFGTDTQYF

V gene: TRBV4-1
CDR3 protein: CASSQDQGMRDTQYF

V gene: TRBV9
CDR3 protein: CASGGGQGTYEQYF

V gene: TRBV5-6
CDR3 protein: CASSWTGTGVNQPQHF

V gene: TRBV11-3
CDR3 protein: CASSHREGPHEQYF

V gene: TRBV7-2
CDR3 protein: CASIRGQLDEQFF

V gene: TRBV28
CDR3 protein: CASSTPGTGGYEQYF

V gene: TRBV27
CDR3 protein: CASSSTTGLNEKLFF

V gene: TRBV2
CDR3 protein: CASSLTGQPDEKLFF

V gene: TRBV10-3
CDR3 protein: CAISESGVGSGTEAFF

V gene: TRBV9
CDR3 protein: CASSVVGQGAGNTIYF

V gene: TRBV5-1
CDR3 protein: CASSLQGAEGYTF

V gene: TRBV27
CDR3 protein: CASSLGRWRIAEAFF

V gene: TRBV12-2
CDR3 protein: CASRLEWQGRDSPLHF

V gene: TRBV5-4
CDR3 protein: CASSFRTGNYGYTF

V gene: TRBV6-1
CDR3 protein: CASSEGGTGLYEQYF

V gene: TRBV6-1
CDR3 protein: CASSEALRYEQYF

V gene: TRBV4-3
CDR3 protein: CASSQVGTASPLHF

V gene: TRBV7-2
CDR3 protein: CASSSTRGPEFF

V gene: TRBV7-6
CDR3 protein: CASSPSQTSGRDNEQFF

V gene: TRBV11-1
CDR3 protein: CASSLAEAYEQYF

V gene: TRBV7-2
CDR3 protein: CASSLGGANEKLFF